This is a list of T cell receptor beta chains from one sample in a study of cytomegalovirus exposure and HLA in healthy donors. Method: immunoSEQ multiplex PCR; TCRdb's copy keeps in-frame clones and lacks some. Among approximately 170,000 clones listed, 81% were seen once. Sample: PBMCs. The source of these receptors is a man between 45 and 60 years old in good health and CMV-seropositive. Both conserved end residues are part of each CDR3. Fields, in order: J gene, V gene, D gene, clone size, CDR3 DNA, CDR3 protein. D genes are given only for firm matches. The size entry is marked missing in some rows and otherwise reads once, few, many or a size class.

>TRBJ2-1|TRBV7-6|TRBD2|NA
TGTGCCAGCAGCTTTCCTCCTAGCGGGGGGAACAATGAGCAGTTCTTC
CASSFPPSGGNNEQFF
>TRBJ2-7|TRBV6-6|NA|once
TGTGCCAGCAGTTCCCCCGACAGGAGCTCCTACGAGCAGTACTTC
CASSSPDRSSYEQYF
>TRBJ2-3|TRBV5-8|TRBD1|NA
TGTGCCAGCAGCTTGTCCGGGGGACAGGGGGCCTCAGATACGCAGTATTTT
CASSLSGGQGASDTQYF
>TRBJ1-6|TRBV5-4|NA|NA
TGTGCCAGCAGTTCCGAGAGGGGAGGGGATTCACCCCTCCACTTT
CASSSERGGDSPLHF
>TRBJ2-2|TRBV6-1|NA|NA
TGTGCCAGCAGTCGAGACAGGGGAGGGACCGGGGAGCTGTTTTTT
CASSRDRGGTGELFF
>TRBJ1-4|TRBV6-5|NA|NA
TGTGCCAGCAGTGCACAGGGAACTAATGAAAAACTGTTTTTT
CASSAQGTNEKLFF
>TRBJ2-7|TRBV5-1|NA|NA
TGCGCCAGCGCCGACCCTGGTCAGGCCTACGAGCAGTACTTC
CASADPGQAYEQYF
>TRBJ2-3|TRBV5-4|TRBD2|NA
TGTGCCAGCAGCTTGTCTAAAGCGGGAGCTACGCAGTATTTT
CASSLSKAGATQYF
>TRBJ1-5|TRBV6-6|NA|NA
TGTGCCAGCAGCCCACCGGCAGGTAATAGCAATCAGCCCCAGCATTTT
CASSPPAGNSNQPQHF
>TRBJ2-7|TRBV28|TRBD2|NA
TGTGCCAGCATCCCAGCGGGAGGGCCACACGAGCAGTACTTC
CASIPAGGPHEQYF
>TRBJ1-1|TRBV7-2|NA|NA
TGTGCCAGCAGCTTATATCAGGACACTGAAGCTTTCTTT
CASSLYQDTEAFF
>TRBJ2-6|TRBV5-4|NA|NA
TGTGCCAGCAGCCCGACTGTACATGGCTCTGGGGCCAACGTCCTGACTTTC
CASSPTVHGSGANVLTF
>TRBJ1-1|TRBV6-5|TRBD1|few
TGTGCCAGCAGTTACGGGACAGGTCGCAGGGGCACTGAAGCTTTCTTT
CASSYGTGRRGTEAFF
>TRBJ2-5|TRBV10-3|NA|NA
TGTGCCATCAGTGAGAGGAGCGGACAAGAGACCCAGTACTTC
CAISERSGQETQYF
>TRBJ2-1|TRBV18|TRBD1|once
TGTGCCAGCTCACCAGGGACAGGGAACAATGAGCAGTTCTTC
CASSPGTGNNEQFF
>TRBJ1-4|TRBV7-7|NA|NA
TGTGCTAGCAGCTTATTGGGCGGGAATGAAAAACTGTTTTTT
CASSLLGGNEKLFF
>TRBJ2-7|TRBV28|NA|NA
TGTGCCAGCAGTTTGGGGAGTTACGAGCAGTACTTC
CASSLGSYEQYF
>TRBJ2-7|TRBV28|NA|NA
TGTGCCAGCAGTGGGGACACTTCCTCCTACGAGTCGGAGTACTTC
CASSGDTSSYESEYF
>TRBJ2-7|TRBV19|NA|NA
TGTGCCAGTAGTATATTTGGAGGGGAGTACGAGCAGTACTTC
CASSIFGGEYEQYF
>TRBJ2-5|TRBV7-3|NA|NA
TGTGCCAGCAGCTTAAAGGGGCAGGGGGGTGAGACCCAGTACTTC
CASSLKGQGGETQYF
>TRBJ2-5|TRBV5-4|NA|NA
TGTGCCAGCAGCTTTTCCGCCAGACCGGGAGAGACCCAGTACTTC
CASSFSARPGETQYF
>TRBJ2-3|TRBV12-5|TRBD1|NA
TGTGCTAGTGGTTTGGGGACAGGGAGTGGCACAGATACGCAGTATTTT
CASGLGTGSGTDTQYF
>TRBJ2-2|TRBV18|NA|NA
TGTGCCAGCTCACCATCATACACCGGGGAGCTGTTTTTT
CASSPSYTGELFF
>TRBJ2-7|TRBV6-5|TRBD2|once
TGTGCCAGCAGTTCGTCTAGCGGGGGGTGGAGCGAGCAGTACTTC
CASSSSSGGWSEQYF
>TRBJ1-5|TRBV28|NA|NA
TGTGCCAGCAAGGCGGGTAATCAGCCCCAGCATTTT
CASKAGNQPQHF
>TRBJ2-1|TRBV5-4|NA|NA
TGTGCCAGCAGCTGGGACTCTCTCCAGGGGTTCTTC
CASSWDSLQGFF
>TRBJ1-1|TRBV28|TRBD1|few
TGTGCCAGCAGTTCCCGACAGGGCGCCATGATGAACACTGAAGCTTTCTTT
CASSSRQGAMMNTEAFF
>TRBJ2-5|TRBV4-1|TRBD1|NA
TGCGCCAGCAGCCGCTTCCCGGGACAGGGGGGGTTCCAAGAGACCCAGTACTTC
CASSRFPGQGGFQETQYF
>TRBJ2-7|TRBV6-1|NA|NA
TGTGCCAGCAGAGAGGGATGGTACGAGCAGTACTTC
CASREGWYEQYF
>TRBJ2-3|TRBV30|TRBD1|NA
TGTGCCTGGAGTGTTTCTTGGGGGTACAGGGGGAAGGCAGATACGCAGTATTTT
CAWSVSWGYRGKADTQYF
>TRBJ2-5|TRBV18|TRBD2|NA
TGTGCCAGCTCACCGAGTCAGTTAGCGGGAGCCGAGACCCAGTACTTC
CASSPSQLAGAETQYF
>TRBJ2-5|TRBV30|TRBD2|NA
TGTGCCTGGGGGACCGGCCTAGCGGTCCTAGGGACCCAGTACTTC
CAWGTGLAVLGTQYF
>TRBJ1-2|TRBV4-1|TRBD1|NA
TGCGCCAGCAGCCAAGGACAGGGCTCTAGAGTCTATGGCTACACCTTC
CASSQGQGSRVYGYTF
>TRBJ2-4|TRBV6-5|TRBD1|NA
TGTGCCAGCAGTTCGGGACAGGGCGTAAACATTCAGTACTTC
CASSSGQGVNIQYF
>TRBJ2-7|TRBV2|NA|NA
TGTGCCAGCAGTGAGGGCAGGGTTGTGGAAGAGCAGTACTTC
CASSEGRVVEEQYF
>TRBJ2-1|TRBV6-5|NA|NA
TGTGCCAGCAGTACAGCTTACAATGAGCAGTTCTTC
CASSTAYNEQFF
>TRBJ2-3|TRBV5-1|TRBD1|few
TGCGCCAGCAGCTTGAGGACAGGTAGTAATACGCAGTATTTT
CASSLRTGSNTQYF
>TRBJ1-6|TRBV6-5|NA|few
TGTGCCAGCAGTTACGGGGGGGATCCTTCACCCCTCCACTTT
CASSYGGDPSPLHF
>TRBJ2-1|TRBV19|NA|NA
TGTGCCAGTAGTAGCGGGTTCTCCTACAATGAGCAGTTCTTC
CASSSGFSYNEQFF
>TRBJ1-4|TRBV19|NA|NA
TGTGCCAGTAGCCCTAAACAGGCGGGGAATAATGAAAAACTGTTTTTT
CASSPKQAGNNEKLFF
>TRBJ2-3|TRBV25-1|NA|few
TGTGCCAGCAGTGAATCCCGAGGCGATACGCAGTATTTT
CASSESRGDTQYF
>TRBJ2-1|TRBV2|TRBD2|NA
TGTGCCAGTAAACGACTAGCGGTCGGCAATGAGCAGTTCTTC
CASKRLAVGNEQFF
>TRBJ2-5|TRBV7-3|TRBD2|NA
TGTGCCAGCAGCCTAGCGGGGCCGCAAGAGACCCAGTACTTC
CASSLAGPQETQYF
>TRBJ2-7|TRBV19|TRBD2|NA
TGTGCCAGTAGTGCGAGGAGCGGGAGAGGCTCCTACGAGCAGTACTTC
CASSARSGRGSYEQYF
>TRBJ1-1|TRBV5-1|TRBD1|NA
TGCGCCAGCAGCTTGGCAGGGGGCCTCGTGAACACTGAAGCTTTCTTT
CASSLAGGLVNTEAFF
>TRBJ2-5|TRBV5-1|TRBD1|NA
TGCGCCAGCAGCTTGAGGGACAGCCAAGAGACCCAGTACTTC
CASSLRDSQETQYF
>TRBJ2-3|TRBV6-6|TRBD2|once
TGTGCCAGCAGTGTTAGCGGGGGGGCAGTAGATACGCAGTATTTT
CASSVSGGAVDTQYF
>TRBJ2-3|TRBV28|NA|NA
TGTGCCAGCAGTTTTCTAGGATATACGCAGTATTTT
CASSFLGYTQYF
>TRBJ2-3|TRBV10-3|NA|NA
TGTGCCATCAAGCCTGGAGGTACTAGCACAGATACGCAGTATTTT
CAIKPGGTSTDTQYF